This T cell receptor (beta chain) was sequenced during a study of blood T cell repertoires in COVID-19 (dated by TCRdb to about 2020). Broadly, across the study: Collaborator samples came from the United States, Italy and Spain and covered acute and convalescent phases of COVID-19. The prospective study material was composed of cDNA or gDNA derived from T cells, B-cell-depleted T cells, or PBMCs. The dataset comprised deeply sampled blood TCRbeta repertoires from subjects exposed to, actively infected with, or recovered from COVID-19. The repertoires were made available in a free public database intended to serve as a resource for research on the immune response to SARS-CoV-2. The samples were drawn from the first 160 participants of the ongoing ImmuneRACE study and from 950 to 1,500 subjects provided by 6 global collaborators. A de-identified subject ID, COVID-19 status, age in years and sex were almost always included in the sample metadata. HLA class I and class II types, where available, came from metadata supplied by the sample provider rather than from assay-based typing.

General conclusions and limits of the study: The quantity of clinical and demographic metadata differed by source and by participant and was supplied without curation.

Remarks on this clone: There is no known antigen for this receptor. Base qualities are not at hand, and no much larger clone is one base apart.

Each collaborating institution followed its own protocols to collect whole blood in K2EDTA tubes. For TCRbeta analysis, collaborators shipped samples as frozen whole blood, isolated PBMCs, or DNA extracted from either of those sample types. TCRbeta CDR3 regions were amplified from genomic DNA using the immunoSEQ Assay, a bias-controlled multiplex PCR. As for the authors' bioinformatics: Nucleated cell counts per sample were estimated from amplification of reference gene primers within the assay. To quantify the absolute abundance of each unique TCRbeta CDR3 rearrangement, sequence reads were collapsed and filtered. Productive Simpson clonality was computed per sample as the square root of Simpson's diversity index over productive rearrangements. Entries here come from immuneACCESS through TCRdb and include only in-frame sequences with V and J called. Some clones fail to appear in such tables; in the studies checked, an unresolved V gene covers under half of the shortfall, and the cause of the remainder is unknown. V, J and clone size reflect that table, while D and trimming were determined from the DNA. The sample records 100,000 or so clones, 75% to 90% of which are singletons. Together, the top ten hold about a fifth of the sample.

This TCR came from a human donor with acute or convalescent COVID-19. The donor label of this sample is uncertain. Sequenced material: peripheral blood.

CDR3 protein: CASSIQGSSDTEAFF. The nucleotides read TGTGCCAGTAGTATCCAGGGAAGTTCGGACACTGAAGCTTTCTTT. Recombination joined TRBV19 with TRBJ1-1; TRBD1 is a possible D gene, resting on 5 matching bases. The V and J ends are trimmed by 3 bases and 3 bases, leaving 14 bases between them. CDR1 LNHDA and CDR2 SQIVND were looked up in the germline V gene (reference sequence). The CDR3 runs 15 residues from the cysteine to the phenylalanine. Only CDR3 DNA remains: 45 bases, in frame from the first base.